This record looks at one T cell receptor (beta chain) sequence and its context. The CDR3 loop spans 14 amino acids. Germline V CDR1 and CDR2: SGHTA, FQGNSA. V was cut by 5 bases and J by 1 base, with 11 bases left in between. This sample stems from a study of T cells in Graves' hyperthyroidism and ophthalmopathy. RNA transcripts yielded amplified TCR beta CDR3 regions. TCR CDR3 regions were first amplified by RT-PCR with HTBI primers. One entry per CDR3 protein, called by TCRdb with MiXCR from the multiplex PCR reads. The table includes almost 500,000 distinct CDR3 sequences, about 22% detected once. This clonotype was sampled from a woman between 65 and 79 years old with Graves' ophthalmopathy. The chain recombines TRBV7-2 with TRBJ1-1, with TRBD1 as a possible D gene (6 bases). Material for sequencing was blood. The CDR3 DNA reads TGTGCCAGCAGCCCTACAGGGTGGAACACTGAAGCTTTCTTT. Translating it yields CASSPTGWNTEAFF.